This TCR beta chain was sequenced during a study of shared clonotypes between healthy human individuals. About the research overall: Samples came from a couple of female and a few male donors aged 18 to 49.

General study findings and limits: Memory subsets generally showed smaller estimated richness than naive subsets did. What limited the represented genetic and exposure-history diversity was the small number of donors.

Sequencing was performed with immunoSEQ multiplex PCR; in TCRdb, only in-frame clones are kept and a portion is missing. Of some 2.1 million clones listed, approximately 95% are singletons. The study separated CD4+ cells into CD45RA+ naive and CD45RA-negative memory subsets. Germline lookup yields CDR1 MNHEY and CDR2 SMNVEV (reference sequence). Trimming removed 2 bases from V and 3 bases from J, with 8 bases in between. CDR3 length: 13 amino acids. Of note for this clone: No antigen is known for it. This same CDR3 is encoded by further DNA sequences in the sample.

The sequence was collected from a man aged 18 to 30 in good health. Material for sequencing was naive CD4+ T cells sorted from blood. Subset reported: CD45RA+ positively selected. The chain joins TRBV27 to TRBJ2-7, with D possibly TRBD2 on 5 matching bases. The CDR3 DNA sequence: TGTGCCAGCAGTTTACGGGGAAGCTACGAGCAGTACTTC. It specifies CASSLRGSYEQYF.